This TCR beta chain was profiled in a study of Ad26.COV2.S vaccination and SARS-CoV-2 variants. Study overall: The authors gave Ad26.COV2.S intramuscularly, either once or twice 56 days apart. Study conclusions and caveats: Placebo recipients and vaccine recipients were similar in non-spike TCR breadth.

Generated by immunoSEQ multiplex PCR, the TCRdb table keeps only in-frame clones and is missing some. The top ten hold roughly a tenth of the sample, which has just under 250,000 clones, 88% seen once. With regard to this clone: The antigen is not known.

The treatment is: 19 received Ad26.COV2.S at low or high dose, single or two shots; 5 received placebo; per-sample allocation not given. Sample collection was performed on day 63 after the first vaccine or placebo injection. Germline V gene lookup returns CDR1 MNHEY and CDR2 SMNVEV (reference sequence). Losses at the gene ends were 7 bases for V and 2 bases for J; bases not matched to a gene: 4. The CDR3 is 14 residues long. The genes are TRBV27 and TRBJ2-7; TRBD2 matches at 11 bases. The clonotype originates from a person aged 18-65 years who received the Ad26.COV2.S COVID-19 vaccine or a placebo. The source was peripheral blood, collected in a trial of Ad26.COV2.S vaccine versus placebo. CDR3 protein: CASNPSGRPYEQYF. In nucleotides, the CDR3 is TGTGCCAGCAATCCTAGCGGGAGGCCCTACGAGCAGTACTTC.